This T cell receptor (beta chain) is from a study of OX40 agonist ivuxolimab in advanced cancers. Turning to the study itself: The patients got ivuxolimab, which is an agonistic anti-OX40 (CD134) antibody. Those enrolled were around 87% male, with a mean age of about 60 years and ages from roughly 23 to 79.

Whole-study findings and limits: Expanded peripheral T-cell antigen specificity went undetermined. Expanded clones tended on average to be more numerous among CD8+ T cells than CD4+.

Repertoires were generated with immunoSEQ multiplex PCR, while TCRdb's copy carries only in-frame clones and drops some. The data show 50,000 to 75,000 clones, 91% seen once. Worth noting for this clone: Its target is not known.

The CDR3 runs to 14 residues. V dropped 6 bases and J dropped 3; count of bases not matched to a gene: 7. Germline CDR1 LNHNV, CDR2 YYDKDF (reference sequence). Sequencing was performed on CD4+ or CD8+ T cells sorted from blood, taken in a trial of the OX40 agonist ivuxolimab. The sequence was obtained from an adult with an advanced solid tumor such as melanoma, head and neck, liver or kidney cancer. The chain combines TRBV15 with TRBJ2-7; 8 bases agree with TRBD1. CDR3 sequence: CATRPDRGGYEQYF. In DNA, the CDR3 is TGTGCCACCAGGCCCGACAGGGGAGGCTACGAGCAGTACTTC. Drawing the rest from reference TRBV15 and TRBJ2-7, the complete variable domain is DAMVIQNPRYQVTQFGKPVTLSCSQTLNHNVMYWYQQKSSQAPKLLFHYYDKDFNNEADTPDNFQSRRPNTSFCFLDIRSPGLGDTAMYLCATRPDRGGYEQYFGPGTRLTVT.